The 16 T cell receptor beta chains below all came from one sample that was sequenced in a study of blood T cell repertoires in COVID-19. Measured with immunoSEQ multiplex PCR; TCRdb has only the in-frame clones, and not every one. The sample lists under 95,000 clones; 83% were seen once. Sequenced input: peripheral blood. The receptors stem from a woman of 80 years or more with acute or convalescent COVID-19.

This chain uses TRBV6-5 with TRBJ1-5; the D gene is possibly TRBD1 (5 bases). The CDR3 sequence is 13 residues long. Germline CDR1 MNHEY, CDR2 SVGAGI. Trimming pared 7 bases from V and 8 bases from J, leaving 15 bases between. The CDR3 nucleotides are TGTGCCAGCATTGGGGCCCCTGAGGAGCCCCAGCATTTT. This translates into CASIGAPEEPQHF.

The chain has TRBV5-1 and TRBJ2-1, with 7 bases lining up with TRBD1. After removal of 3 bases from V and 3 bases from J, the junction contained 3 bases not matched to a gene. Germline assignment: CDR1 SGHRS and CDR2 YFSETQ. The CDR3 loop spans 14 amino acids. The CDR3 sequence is CASSSGQYYNEQFF. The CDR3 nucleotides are TGCGCCAGCAGCTCGGGACAGTACTACAATGAGCAGTTCTTC.

The CDR3 loop reads CASSAASWETQYF. CDR3 DNA sequence: TGTGCCAGCTCAGCGGCTAGCTGGGAGACCCAGTACTTC. V is TRBV18 and J is TRBJ2-5; D perhaps matches TRBD2 (5 bases). The CDR3 covers 13 residues. Germline CDR1 reads KGHSH; CDR2 reads LQKENI. Trimming removed 5 bases at V and 5 bases at J, with 12 bases between.

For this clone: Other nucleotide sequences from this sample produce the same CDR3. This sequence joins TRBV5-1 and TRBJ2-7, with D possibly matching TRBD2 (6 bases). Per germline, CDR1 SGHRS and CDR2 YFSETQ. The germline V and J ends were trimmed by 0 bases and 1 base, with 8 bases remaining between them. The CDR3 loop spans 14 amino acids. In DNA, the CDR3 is TGCGCCAGCAGCTTGGCGGGAGATTCCTACGAGCAGTACTTC. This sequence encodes CASSLAGDSYEQYF.

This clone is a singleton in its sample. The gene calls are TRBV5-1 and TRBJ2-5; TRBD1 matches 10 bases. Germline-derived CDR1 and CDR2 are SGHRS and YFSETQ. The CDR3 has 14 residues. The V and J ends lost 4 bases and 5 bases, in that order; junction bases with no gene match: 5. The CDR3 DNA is TGCGCCAGCAGCCTGACAGGGGGCCTGGAGACCCAGTACTTC. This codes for CASSLTGGLETQYF.

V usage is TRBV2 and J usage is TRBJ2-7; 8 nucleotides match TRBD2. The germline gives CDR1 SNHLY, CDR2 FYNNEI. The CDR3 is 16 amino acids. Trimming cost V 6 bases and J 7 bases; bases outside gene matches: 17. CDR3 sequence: CASSYSSGLGAGEQYF. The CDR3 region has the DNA TGTGCCAGCAGCTATTCTAGCGGGCTCGGGGCTGGGGAGCAGTACTTC. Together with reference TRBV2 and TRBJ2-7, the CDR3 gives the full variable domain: EPEVTQTPSHQVTQMGQEVILRCVPISNHLYFYWYRQILGQKVEFLVSFYNNEISEKSEIFDDQFSVERPDGSNFTLKIRSTKLEDSAMYFCASSYSSGLGAGEQYFGPGTRLTVT.

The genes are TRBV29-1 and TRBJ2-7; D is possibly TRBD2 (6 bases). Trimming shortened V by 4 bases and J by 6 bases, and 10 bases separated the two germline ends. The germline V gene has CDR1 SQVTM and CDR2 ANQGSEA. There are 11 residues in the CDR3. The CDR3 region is CSVGDGGEQYF. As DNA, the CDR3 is TGCAGCGTTGGGGACGGGGGCGAGCAGTACTTC.

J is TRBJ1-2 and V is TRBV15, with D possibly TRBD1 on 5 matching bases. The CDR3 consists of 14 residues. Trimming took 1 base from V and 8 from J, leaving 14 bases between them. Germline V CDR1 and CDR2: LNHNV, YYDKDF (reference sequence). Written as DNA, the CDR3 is TGTGCCACCAGCAGAGCCCGCCAGGGTACGGGCTACACCTTC. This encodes CATSRARQGTGYTF. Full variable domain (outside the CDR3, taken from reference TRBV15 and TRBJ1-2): DAMVIQNPRYQVTQFGKPVTLSCSQTLNHNVMYWYQQKSSQAPKLLFHYYDKDFNNEADTPDNFQSRRPNTSFCFLDIRSPGLGDTAMYLCATSRARQGTGYTFGSGTRLTVV.

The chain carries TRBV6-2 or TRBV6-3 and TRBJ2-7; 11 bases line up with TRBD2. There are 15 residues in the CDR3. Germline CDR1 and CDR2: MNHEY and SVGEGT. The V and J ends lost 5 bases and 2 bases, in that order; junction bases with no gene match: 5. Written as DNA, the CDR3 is TGTGCCAGCAGTCCAGGGACTAGCGGTACCTACGAGCAGTACTTC. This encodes CASSPGTSGTYEQYF.

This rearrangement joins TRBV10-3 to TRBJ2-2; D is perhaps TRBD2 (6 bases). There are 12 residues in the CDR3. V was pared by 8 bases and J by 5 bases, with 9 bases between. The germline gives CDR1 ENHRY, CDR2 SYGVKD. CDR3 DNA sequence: TGTGCCATCTATGGGGGGACCGGGGAGCTGTTTTTT. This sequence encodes CAIYGGTGELFF.

CDR3 nucleotides: TGTGCCATGACGGACAGGGGAACCTACGAGCAGTACTTC. The encoded protein is CAMTDRGTYEQYF. The rearrangement uses TRBV2 and TRBJ2-7, with 9 nucleotides matching TRBD1. The CDR3 covers 13 residues. Germline V gene lookup returns CDR1 SNHLY and CDR2 FYNNEI. V was clipped by 10 bases and J by 2 bases; unmatched bases: 6.

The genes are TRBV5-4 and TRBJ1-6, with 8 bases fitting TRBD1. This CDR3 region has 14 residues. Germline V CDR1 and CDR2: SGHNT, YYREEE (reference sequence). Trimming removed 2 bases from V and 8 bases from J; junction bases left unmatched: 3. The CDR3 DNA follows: TGTGCCAGCAGCTTCGGACAGGGTGATTCACCCCTCCACTTT. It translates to CASSFGQGDSPLHF.

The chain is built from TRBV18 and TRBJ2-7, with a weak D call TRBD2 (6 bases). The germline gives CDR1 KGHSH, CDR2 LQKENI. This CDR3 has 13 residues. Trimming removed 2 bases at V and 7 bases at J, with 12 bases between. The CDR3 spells CASSPGPAGEQYF. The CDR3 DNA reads TGTGCCAGCTCACCAGGACCCGCGGGGGAGCAGTACTTC.

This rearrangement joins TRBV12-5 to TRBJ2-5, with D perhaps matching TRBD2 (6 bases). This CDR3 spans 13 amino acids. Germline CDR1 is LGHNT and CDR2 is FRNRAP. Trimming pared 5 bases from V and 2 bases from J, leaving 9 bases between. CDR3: CASGRDLQETQYF. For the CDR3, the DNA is TGTGCTAGTGGTAGGGACTTGCAAGAGACCCAGTACTTC.

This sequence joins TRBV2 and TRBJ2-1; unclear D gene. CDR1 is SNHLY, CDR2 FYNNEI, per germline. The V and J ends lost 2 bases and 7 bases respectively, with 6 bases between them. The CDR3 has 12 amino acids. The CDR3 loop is CASSENTNEQFF. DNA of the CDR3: TGTGCCAGCAGTGAAAACACGAATGAGCAGTTCTTC.

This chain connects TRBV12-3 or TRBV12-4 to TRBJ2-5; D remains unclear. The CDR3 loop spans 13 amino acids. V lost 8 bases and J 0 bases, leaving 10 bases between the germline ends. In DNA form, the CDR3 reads TGTGCCAGCTCGCGGTCCCACCAAGAGACCCAGTACTTC. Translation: CASSRSHQETQYF.